This TCR beta chain derives from a study of shared clonotypes between healthy human individuals. With regard to this clone: What it binds is unknown.

Study-level results: Larger estimated richness was generally seen in naive subsets than in memory subsets.

The genomic DNA of each subset was split evenly across several immunoSEQ plates. DNA at 150 to 200 ng, 25,000 to 35,000 T cell genomes, went into sorted-subset replicate PCRs. Sequencing used immunoSEQ multiplex PCR; TCRdb keeps in-frame clones, though not all of them. Of about 380,000 clones listed, approximately 97% are singletons. The ends were cut back, 6 bases at V and 5 bases at J, with 8 bases in the middle. This CDR3 region has 12 residues. Germline assignment: CDR1 MDHEN and CDR2 SYDVKM. The chain links TRBV28 to TRBJ2-1, with D unresolved. The sequenced sample was memory CD8+ T cells sorted from blood. Subset of the sample: CD45RO+ cells pooled with CCR7-negative TemRA cells. This TCR derives from a man under 40 in good health. CDR3: CASSRTDNEQFF. The CDR3 nucleotides read TGTGCCAGCAGCCGGACCGACAATGAGCAGTTCTTC.